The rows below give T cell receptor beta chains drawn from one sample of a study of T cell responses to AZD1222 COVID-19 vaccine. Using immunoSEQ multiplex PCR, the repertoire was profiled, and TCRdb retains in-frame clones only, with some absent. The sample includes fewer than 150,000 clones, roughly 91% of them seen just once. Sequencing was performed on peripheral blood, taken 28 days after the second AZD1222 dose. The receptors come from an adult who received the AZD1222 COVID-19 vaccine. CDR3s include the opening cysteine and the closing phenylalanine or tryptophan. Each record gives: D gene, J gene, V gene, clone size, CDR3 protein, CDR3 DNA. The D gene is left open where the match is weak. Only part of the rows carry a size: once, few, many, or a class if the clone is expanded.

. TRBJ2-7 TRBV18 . CASSPQDLNEQYF TGTGCCAGCTCACCCCAGGACCTCAACGAGCAGTACTTC
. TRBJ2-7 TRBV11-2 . CASSLVGTGIYEQYF TGTGCCAGCAGCTTAGTTGGGACGGGAATCTACGAGCAGTACTTC
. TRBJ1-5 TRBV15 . CATSRDQGNQPQHF TGTGCCACCAGCAGAGATCAGGGAAATCAGCCCCAGCATTTT
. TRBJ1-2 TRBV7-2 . CASSFSQYYGYTF TGTGCCAGCAGCTTCTCACAGTACTATGGCTACACCTTC
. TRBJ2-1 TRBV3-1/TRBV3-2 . CASSLAIGVSWANEQFF TGTGCCAGCAGCCTTGCGATTGGGGTCTCCTGGGCCAATGAGCAGTTCTTC
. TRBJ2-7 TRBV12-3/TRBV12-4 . CASSPNHEQYF TGTGCCAGCAGCCCGAACCACGAGCAGTACTTC
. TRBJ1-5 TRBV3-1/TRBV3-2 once CASSPSAGRYSNQPQHF TGTGCCAGCAGCCCATCCGCAGGCCGTTATAGCAATCAGCCCCAGCATTTT
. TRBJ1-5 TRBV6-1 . CASSDQPWFRTQPQHF TGTGCCAGCAGTGACCAACCCTGGTTTCGTACTCAGCCCCAGCATTTT
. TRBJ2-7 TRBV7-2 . CASSLATGPYEQYF TGTGCCAGCAGCTTAGCTACGGGGCCCTACGAGCAGTACTTC
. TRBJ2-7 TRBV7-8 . CASSPRRGTEFYEQYF TGTGCCAGCAGCCCCCGCCGCGGGACAGAATTCTACGAGCAGTACTTC
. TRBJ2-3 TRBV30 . CAWSVYHTQYF TGTGCCTGGAGTGTATACCATACGCAGTATTTT
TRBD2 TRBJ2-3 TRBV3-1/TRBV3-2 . CASSHISGRGTDTQYF TGTGCCAGCAGCCACATTAGCGGGAGGGGCACAGATACGCAGTATTTT
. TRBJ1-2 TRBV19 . CASSASYGYTF TGTGCCAGTAGTGCAAGCTATGGCTACACCTTC
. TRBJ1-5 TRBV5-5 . CASSLSWNQPQHF TGTGCCAGCAGCTTGAGTTGGAATCAGCCCCAGCATTTT
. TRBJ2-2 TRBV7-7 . CASSLRPAGGGTGELFF TGTGCTAGCAGCTTACGACCCGCAGGGGGGGGAACCGGGGAGCTGTTTTTT
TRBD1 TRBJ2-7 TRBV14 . CASSQRDRARYEQYF TGTGCCAGCAGCCAACGGGACAGGGCCCGCTACGAGCAGTACTTC
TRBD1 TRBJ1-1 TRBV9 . CASDRGLNTEAFF TGTGCCAGTGACAGGGGGCTGAACACTGAAGCTTTCTTT
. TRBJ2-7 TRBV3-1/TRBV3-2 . CASSPRPLYEQYF TGTGCCAGCAGTCCCCGGCCCCTCTACGAGCAGTACTTC
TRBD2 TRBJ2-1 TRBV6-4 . CASSAAGDYNEQFF TGTGCCAGCAGTGCCGCGGGGGACTACAATGAGCAGTTCTTC
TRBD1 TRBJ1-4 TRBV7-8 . CASSLRRDRPNEKLFF TGTGCCAGCAGCTTACGGAGGGACAGACCAAATGAAAAACTGTTTTTT
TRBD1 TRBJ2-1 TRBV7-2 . CASSFRTGLGNEQFF TGTGCCAGCAGCTTTCGGACAGGGTTGGGAAATGAGCAGTTCTTC
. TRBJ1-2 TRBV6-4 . CASSQGTNYGYTF TGTGCCAGCAGCCAGGGAACCAACTATGGCTACACCTTC
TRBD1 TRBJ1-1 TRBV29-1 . CSVDMGLGQGAPNTEAFF TGCAGCGTTGACATGGGTTTGGGACAGGGGGCCCCTAACACTGAAGCTTTCTTT
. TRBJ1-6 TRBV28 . CASRTLIYSPLHF TGTGCCAGCAGGACCCTTATATATTCACCCCTCCACTTT
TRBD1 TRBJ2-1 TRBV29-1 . CSVSGTGGLLQFF TGCAGCGTCAGCGGGACAGGGGGCCTTCTGCAGTTCTTC
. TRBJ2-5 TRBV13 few CASSLVRETQYF TGTGCCAGCAGCTTAGTCCGGGAGACCCAGTACTTC
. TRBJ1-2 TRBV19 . CASSTRGPLPRDSGYTF TGTGCCAGTAGTACCAGAGGGCCTCTCCCGCGCGATAGCGGCTACACCTTC
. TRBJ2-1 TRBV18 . CASSPDVGYNEQFF TGTGCCAGCTCACCGGACGTAGGGTACAATGAGCAGTTCTTC
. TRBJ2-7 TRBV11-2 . CASSLETRGTVTYEQYF TGTGCCAGCAGCTTAGAAACCCGGGGGACGGTTACCTACGAGCAGTACTTC
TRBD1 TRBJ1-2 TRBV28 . CASRRTGAEGYTF TGTGCCAGCAGACGGACAGGAGCAGAAGGCTACACCTTC
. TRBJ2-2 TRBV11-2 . CASSSPRTANTGELFF TGTGCCAGCAGCTCTCCTCGGACAGCAAACACCGGGGAGCTGTTTTTT
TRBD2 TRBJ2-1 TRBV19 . CASMVAGAVEQFF TGTGCCAGTATGGTAGCGGGAGCGGTTGAGCAGTTCTTC
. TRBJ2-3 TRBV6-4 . CASSEEGSRTDTQYF TGTGCCAGCAGTGAGGAGGGTTCGCGCACAGATACGCAGTATTTT
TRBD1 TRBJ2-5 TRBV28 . CASSLARGLEETQYF TGTGCCAGCAGTTTGGCCAGGGGGCTAGAGGAGACCCAGTACTTC
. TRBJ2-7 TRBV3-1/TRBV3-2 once CASSQVKREKYF TGTGCCAGCAGCCAAGTTAAAAGGGAAAAGTACTTC
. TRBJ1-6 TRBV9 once CASSATGSSSYNSPLHF TGTGCCAGCAGCGCGACAGGATCAAGCTCCTATAATTCACCCCTCCACTTT
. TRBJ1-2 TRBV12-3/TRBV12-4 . CASSLSRGYTF TGTGCCAGCAGTTTATCACGAGGCTACACCTTC
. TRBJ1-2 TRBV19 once CASSNPGGGISLYGYTF TGTGCCAGTAGCAACCCCGGGGGGGGAATCTCGCTCTATGGCTACACCTTC
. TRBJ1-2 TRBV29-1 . CSARTGFYGYTF TGCAGCGCACGAACAGGGTTCTATGGCTACACCTTC
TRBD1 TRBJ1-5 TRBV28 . CASSRGDRDNQPQHF TGTGCCAGCAGTAGAGGGGACAGGGATAATCAGCCCCAGCATTTT
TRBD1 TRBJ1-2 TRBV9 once CASSRPTGTGSGYTF TGTGCCAGCAGCCGACCGACCGGGACAGGGTCTGGCTACACCTTC
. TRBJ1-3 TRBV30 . CAWKGMGNTIYF TGTGCCTGGAAGGGAATGGGAAACACCATATATTTT
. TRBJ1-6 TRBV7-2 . CASSSIPNSPLHF TGTGCCAGCAGCTCGATACCCAATTCACCCCTCCACTTT
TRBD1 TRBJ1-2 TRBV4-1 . CASSLSGGNYGYTF TGCGCCAGCAGCCTTTCAGGGGGGAACTATGGCTACACCTTC